This record concerns one TCR beta chain sequence. Its specificity is unknown. PCR was performed using 60 Vbeta and 13 Jbeta primers. Profiling relied on immunoSEQ multiplex PCR, and the TCRdb table lists in-frame clones only, not all of them. The repertoire holds 75,000 to 80,000 clones, with 78% as singletons. This sample is part of a study of cytomegalovirus exposure and HLA in healthy donors. Study-wide results and limits: Sequencing probably produced one cluster of sequence variants that were highly shared.

Sequencing was done on a sample of PBMCs. The sequence came from a man aged 35 to 55 in good health and CMV-seronegative.

The CDR3, as DNA: TGCGCCAGCAGCCCCGGGGGTAGCAATCAGCCCCAGCATTTT. Protein sequence: CASSPGGSNQPQHF. V gene TRBV4-1 combines with J gene TRBJ1-5; D is perhaps TRBD1 (5 bases). The CDR3 length is 14 residues. Trimming shortened V by 4 bases and J by 0 bases, and 7 bases separated the two germline ends. Looked up from germline, CDR1 is MGHRA and CDR2 is YSYEKL.